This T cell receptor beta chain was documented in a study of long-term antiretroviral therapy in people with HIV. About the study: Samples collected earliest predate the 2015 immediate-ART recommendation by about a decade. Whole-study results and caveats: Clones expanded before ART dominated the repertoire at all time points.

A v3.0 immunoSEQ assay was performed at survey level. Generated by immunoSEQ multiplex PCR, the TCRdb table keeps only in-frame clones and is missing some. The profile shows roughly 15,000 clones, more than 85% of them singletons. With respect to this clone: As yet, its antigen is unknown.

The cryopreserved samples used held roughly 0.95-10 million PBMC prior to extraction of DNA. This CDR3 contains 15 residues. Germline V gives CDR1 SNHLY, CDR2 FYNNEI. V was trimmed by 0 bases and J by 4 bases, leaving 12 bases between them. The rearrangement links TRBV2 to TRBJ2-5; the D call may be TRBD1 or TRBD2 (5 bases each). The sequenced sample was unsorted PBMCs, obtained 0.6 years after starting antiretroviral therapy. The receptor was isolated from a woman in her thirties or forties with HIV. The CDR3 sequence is CASSEAEGLAETQYF. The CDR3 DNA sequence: TGTGCCAGCAGTGAAGCTGAGGGGTTAGCAGAGACCCAGTACTTC.